This T cell receptor (beta chain) was sequenced during a study of high-grade serous ovarian cancer treatment subgroups. This clone was observed a few times. Tumor tissue was taken before any definitive surgery or chemotherapy was given. Germline V gene data show CDR1 as SGHDT and CDR2 as YYEEEE. CDR3 size: 14 residues. Trimming pared 6 bases from V and 5 bases from J, leaving 16 bases between. Sequenced by immunoSEQ multiplex PCR; TCRdb stores in-frame clones only, minus some. The repertoire consists of approximately 4,400 clones, with roughly three quarters occurring once and the leading ten covering roughly 6%.

The chain has TRBV5-6 and TRBJ2-3; D gene unclear. The source of this sequence is a human donor with high-grade serous ovarian cancer. Specimen: tumor tissue. Here the CDR3 reads CASTISEIGDTQYF. The CDR3 DNA follows: TGTGCCAGCACCATTAGTGAGATTGGAGATACGCAGTATTTT.